This T cell receptor beta chain was retrieved from a study of shared clonotypes between healthy human individuals. PBMC DNA, left unsorted, was sequenced on ten immunoSEQ deep assay plates. Profiling relied on immunoSEQ multiplex PCR, and the TCRdb table lists in-frame clones only, not all of them. The table includes hundreds of thousands of clones, around 77% detected once. Input material: PBMCs. The sequence came from a woman in her thirties or forties in good health. Some clones in this sample may be carry-over from other donors' samples.

The CDR3 loop reads CASSEGGGGPYEQYF. Here the CDR3 DNA reads TGTGCCAGCAGTGAAGGTGGGGGAGGGCCCTACGAGCAGTACTTC. The chain combines TRBV6-1 with TRBJ2-7; 7 nucleotides match TRBD2. Looked up from germline, CDR1 is MNHNS and CDR2 is SASEGT. V lost 1 base to trimming and J lost 2 bases; unmatched junction nucleotides: 5. This CDR3 is built from 15 residues.